Listed below are T cell receptor beta chains from one sample, sequenced in a study of blood T cell repertoires in COVID-19. TCRdb keeps only in-frame clones here, not all; method: immunoSEQ multiplex PCR. The sample lists approximately 220,000 clones; 90% were seen once. The sample consisted of PBMCs or T cells enriched from blood (not recorded which). The receptors come from a man aged 25 to 40 who had been exposed to COVID-19. Each CDR3 is given without its conserved first and last residue.

j_gene,v_gene,CDR3aa
TRBJ2-7,TRBV4-3,ASSQKTGGGDEQY
TRBJ1-4,TRBV19,ASSTLQGIDEKLF
TRBJ2-5,TRBV5-5,ASSSPAGTGGLETQY
TRBJ1-2,TRBV6-6,ASRPGQERGGYT
TRBJ1-1,TRBV6-2/TRBV6-3,ASSYGTGDAF
TRBJ1-4,TRBV30,AWSSGQQIDEKLF
TRBJ1-1,TRBV10-2,ASSESRAF
TRBJ2-3,TRBV7-6,ASSSRGGQGSTDTQY
TRBJ2-7,TRBV3-1/TRBV3-2,ASSQGDLYEQY
TRBJ2-3,TRBV5-6,ASSLNGLAGFDTQY
TRBJ2-2,TRBV7-9,ASIGAFTGELF
TRBJ2-7,TRBV5-1,ASSLDSGGSYEQY
TRBJ1-5,TRBV7-8,ASSLARTGVNQPQH
TRBJ2-1,TRBV3-1/TRBV3-2,ASSRTSAQSRF
TRBJ2-1,TRBV11-2,ASSLGLAGDEQF
TRBJ1-5,TRBV9,ASSVDPGGSNQPQH
TRBJ1-4,TRBV5-1,ASSRYRPTNEKLF
TRBJ2-2,TRBV6-5,ASSIGQPSGELF
TRBJ2-2,TRBV5-1,ASSFRAGDTGELF
TRBJ1-2,TRBV30,AWSPSSEGYT
TRBJ2-3,TRBV10-3,AISVQLGLDTQY
TRBJ1-1,TRBV6-5,ASSAGTLNTEAF
TRBJ2-3,TRBV18,ASSPSGSRGATDTQY
TRBJ1-2,TRBV5-1,ASSSSPGQGYGYT
TRBJ1-1,TRBV12-3/TRBV12-4,ASSLQGGTEAF
TRBJ1-1,TRBV12-3/TRBV12-4,ASSLAAGPQAF
TRBJ1-6,TRBV20-1,SASSGSPSPLH
TRBJ1-4,TRBV11-2,ASSSSPGQHEKLF
TRBJ2-3,TRBV2,ASRDLAGGRTDTQY
TRBJ1-4,TRBV20-1,SASSRGARV
TRBJ2-1,TRBV5-1,ASSLSGGPINEQF
TRBJ1-6,TRBV5-1,ASSLTGATYNSPLH
TRBJ2-7,TRBV7-9,ASSSGTGGTYEQY
TRBJ2-7,TRBV7-6,ASSPGQLYEQY
TRBJ2-5,TRBV30,AWSPTGGETQY
TRBJ1-5,TRBV6-5,ASSLNRGGQPQH
TRBJ1-4,TRBV2,ASSVTGVREKLF
TRBJ1-2,TRBV3-1/TRBV3-2,ASSQEPDVQGIYGYT
TRBJ2-1,TRBV3-1/TRBV3-2,ASSQEGGGRYNEQF
TRBJ1-4,TRBV10-2,ASSDYRTVANEKLF
TRBJ2-3,TRBV2,ASYWGGADTQY
TRBJ1-6,TRBV21-1,ASSKVPGVDNSPLH
TRBJ1-2,TRBV27,ASSQGGMGYGYT
TRBJ1-5,TRBV9,ASSEQGADQPQH
TRBJ1-6,TRBV21-1,ASSKAHGVRSYNSPLH
TRBJ1-1,TRBV4-3,ASSQGGGVEAF
TRBJ1-2,TRBV19,ASSIFGMGADGYT
TRBJ1-6,TRBV19,ASSNGSPGYNSPLH
TRBJ1-4,TRBV20-1,SARTGEKLF
TRBJ2-1,TRBV27,ASSITYKHYNEQF